A selection of T cell receptor beta chains follows, all from one sample in a study of OX40 agonist ivuxolimab in advanced cancers. Using immunoSEQ multiplex PCR, the repertoire was profiled, and TCRdb retains in-frame clones only, with some absent. Of approximately 47,000 clones in the sample, about 86% were seen once. Specimen: CD4+ or CD8+ T cells sorted from blood, collected in a trial of the OX40 agonist ivuxolimab. The receptor set was obtained from an adult with an advanced solid tumor such as melanoma, head and neck, liver or kidney cancer. Both conserved end residues are part of each CDR3. The order of the fields is V gene, clone size, D gene, J gene, CDR3 protein, CDR3 DNA. D genes are given only for firm matches. The listing skips clone size in some rows; elsewhere it reads once, few, many or a size class.

TRBV5-8	.	.	TRBJ1-3	CASSLRHRAFSGNTIYF	TGTGCCAGCAGCTTGCGCCACAGAGCCTTCTCTGGAAACACCATATATTTT
TRBV15	.	.	TRBJ2-2	CATSRGLVRENTGELFF	TGTGCCACCAGCAGAGGGCTAGTAAGGGAAAACACCGGGGAGCTGTTTTTT
TRBV7-9	many	.	TRBJ1-4	CASSPQRAANEKLFF	TGTGCCAGCAGCCCCCAAAGGGCGGCTAATGAAAAACTGTTTTTT
TRBV11-3	.	.	TRBJ1-1	CASSLEGRGTEAFF	TGTGCCAGCAGCTTAGAGGGGCGCGGGACTGAAGCTTTCTTT
TRBV29-1	.	TRBD2	TRBJ2-2	CSVLAGGRDTGELFF	TGCAGCGTTTTAGCGGGGGGGCGGGACACCGGGGAGCTGTTTTTT
TRBV25-1	once	.	TRBJ2-2	CASNGRGPGELFF	TGTGCCAGCAACGGCAGGGGCCCCGGGGAGCTGTTTTTT
TRBV19	.	.	TRBJ1-1	CASSSRVGAGTEAFF	TGTGCCAGTAGTTCACGGGTGGGGGCAGGAACTGAAGCTTTCTTT
TRBV19	.	.	TRBJ1-1	CASRVGGLDTEAFF	TGTGCCAGTAGAGTTGGGGGCCTAGATACTGAAGCTTTCTTT
TRBV18	.	TRBD1	TRBJ2-1	CASSPRGFEGAYNEQFF	TGTGCCAGCTCACCACGGGGTTTTGAGGGGGCGTACAATGAGCAGTTCTTC
TRBV7-9	.	TRBD1	TRBJ1-1	CASSYLQGTEAFF	TGTGCCAGCAGCTATTTACAGGGGACTGAAGCTTTCTTT
TRBV9	once	.	TRBJ2-2	CASSVASSGLSTGELFF	TGTGCCAGCAGCGTAGCTAGTTCAGGACTCTCCACCGGGGAGCTGTTTTTT
TRBV9	.	.	TRBJ1-2	CASSVDLAPYGYTF	TGTGCCAGCAGCGTCGATCTGGCGCCCTATGGCTACACCTTC
TRBV9	.	.	TRBJ2-1	CASSGQGGHYNEQFF	TGTGCCAGCAGCGGTCAAGGAGGGCATTACAATGAGCAGTTCTTC
TRBV5-1	.	.	TRBJ2-1	CASSLRVADNEQFF	TGCGCCAGCAGCTTGAGGGTAGCGGACAATGAGCAGTTCTTC
TRBV4-1	.	TRBD2	TRBJ2-7	CASGILSGASYEQYF	TGCGCCAGCGGAATCCTCAGCGGGGCCTCCTACGAGCAGTACTTC
TRBV18	once	TRBD2	TRBJ2-1	CASSSTHQSSGGGLSSYNEQFF	TGTGCCAGCTCATCTACCCATCAATCTAGCGGGGGGGGCTTGAGCTCCTACAATGAGCAGTTCTTC
TRBV28	.	TRBD1	TRBJ2-7	CASSLSTGQGLDEQYF	TGTGCCAGCAGTCTCTCCACGGGACAGGGGTTGGACGAGCAGTACTTC
TRBV5-6	.	TRBD2	TRBJ2-4	CASSARTSGIVTKNIQYF	TGTGCCAGCAGCGCTAGGACTAGCGGGATTGTTACCAAAAACATTCAGTACTTC
TRBV5-1	.	.	TRBJ2-7	CASSLESGIYEQYF	TGCGCCAGCAGCTTAGAGTCAGGGATATACGAGCAGTACTTC
TRBV19	.	.	TRBJ1-1	CASSIGWGNTEAFF	TGTGCCAGTAGTATAGGATGGGGGAACACTGAAGCTTTCTTT
TRBV18	.	.	TRBJ2-1	CASSPQRVSYNEQFF	TGTGCCAGCTCACCACAAAGGGTATCCTACAATGAGCAGTTCTTC
TRBV7-2	.	.	TRBJ2-6	CASSLFTGSFSGANVLTF	TGTGCCAGCAGCCTATTCACAGGGTCATTCTCTGGGGCCAACGTCCTGACTTTC
TRBV9	.	.	TRBJ1-1	CASSVAPDRPNTEAFF	TGTGCCAGCAGCGTAGCTCCCGACAGGCCGAACACTGAAGCTTTCTTT
TRBV6-1	.	.	TRBJ1-4	CASSALPRYYTEKLFF	TGTGCCAGCAGTGCCCTCCCCAGATACTATACTGAAAAACTGTTTTTT
TRBV2	.	.	TRBJ1-2	CASTPRTEFYGYTF	TGTGCCAGCACCCCCCGAACAGAGTTCTATGGCTACACCTTC
TRBV7-9	once	.	TRBJ1-1	CASSYPSTPDSHTFF	TGTGCCAGCAGCTACCCATCGACCCCGGATAGCCACACTTTCTTT
TRBV2	few	.	TRBJ1-1	CASSGVWAFF	TGTGCCAGCAGTGGGGTATGGGCTTTCTTT
TRBV23-1	.	TRBD2	TRBJ2-6	CASSPRGEREGMRITVSGANVLTF	TGCGCCAGCAGTCCCCGAGGGGAGCGGGAGGGAATGAGGATCACCGTCTCTGGGGCCAACGTCCTGACTTTC
TRBV4-1	once	TRBD1	TRBJ1-5	CASSPGTGNQPQHF	TGCGCCAGCAGCCCCGGGACAGGTAATCAGCCCCAGCATTTT
TRBV5-6	many	.	TRBJ1-2	CASSLVAGYGYTF	TGTGCCAGCAGCTTGGTGGCAGGCTATGGCTACACCTTC
TRBV19	.	.	TRBJ1-5	CASSAWEGQPQHF	TGTGCCAGTAGTGCGTGGGAGGGTCAGCCCCAGCATTTT
TRBV27	.	TRBD2	TRBJ2-7	CASLSWEGSSYEQYF	TGTGCCAGCTTGTCGTGGGAGGGCAGCTCCTACGAGCAGTACTTC
TRBV5-6	.	.	TRBJ1-1	CASSLGPRGAFF	TGTGCCAGCAGCTTAGGACCGAGGGGAGCTTTCTTT